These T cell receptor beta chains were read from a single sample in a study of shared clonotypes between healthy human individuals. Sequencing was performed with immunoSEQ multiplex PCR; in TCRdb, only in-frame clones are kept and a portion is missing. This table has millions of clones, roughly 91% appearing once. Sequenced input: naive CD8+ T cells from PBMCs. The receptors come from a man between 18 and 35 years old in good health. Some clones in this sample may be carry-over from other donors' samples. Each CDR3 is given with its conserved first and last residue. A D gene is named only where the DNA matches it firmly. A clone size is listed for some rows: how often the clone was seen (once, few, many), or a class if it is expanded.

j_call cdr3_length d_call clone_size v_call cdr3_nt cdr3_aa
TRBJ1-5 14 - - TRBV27 TGTGCCAGCAGCGCTTGGGGGAGCAATCAGCCCCAGCATTTT CASSAWGSNQPQHF
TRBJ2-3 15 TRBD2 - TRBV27 TGTGCCAGCAGCCCAGCGGGAGCCGGCACAGATACGCAGTATTTT CASSPAGAGTDTQYF
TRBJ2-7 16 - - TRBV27 - CASSLISGPGSYEQYF
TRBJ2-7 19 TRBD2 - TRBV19 TGTGCCAGTAGTATAAGCGGGGGCGAGGGACTAGCGGGATCCTACGAGCAGTACTTC CASSISGGEGLAGSYEQYF
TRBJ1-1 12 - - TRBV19 TGTGCCAGTAGGCAGATGAACACTGAAGCTTTCTTT CASRQMNTEAFF
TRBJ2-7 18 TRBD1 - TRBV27 TGTGCCAGCAGTGGATACCGGGACAGAGCTAATGAACCCTACGAGCAGTACTTC CASSGYRDRANEPYEQYF
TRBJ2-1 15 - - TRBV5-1 TGCGCCAGCAGCTTGATGCAGGGAGCCTACAATGAGCAGTTCTTC CASSLMQGAYNEQFF
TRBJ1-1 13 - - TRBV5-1 TGCGCCAGCAGCTTGGCCGGGAGCACTGAAGCTTTCTTT CASSLAGSTEAFF
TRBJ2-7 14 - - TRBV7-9 TGTGCCAGCAGAAAAGGCCAGGGCAACTACGAGCAGTACTTC CASRKGQGNYEQYF
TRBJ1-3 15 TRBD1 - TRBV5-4 TGTGCCAGCAGCCCAGGGGGGACCTCTGGAAACACCATATATTTT CASSPGGTSGNTIYF
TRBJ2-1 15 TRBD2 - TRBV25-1 TGTGCCAGCCGGAGCGGGAGGGCCACCTACAATGAGCAGTTCTTC CASRSGRATYNEQFF
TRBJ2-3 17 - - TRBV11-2 TGTGCCAGCAGCTTAGTGAAGGGACCCCGGGCCGGGGATACGCAGTATTTT CASSLVKGPRAGDTQYF
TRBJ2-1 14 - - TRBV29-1 TGCAGCGTTGGAGGGGCAGGGACTTACAATGAGCAGTTCTTC CSVGGAGTYNEQFF
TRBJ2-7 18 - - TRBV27 TGTGCCAGCAGTTTACTCCAATCGCGCGGGGCGCAGGGCTACGAGCAGTACTTC CASSLLQSRGAQGYEQYF
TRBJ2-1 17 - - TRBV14 TGTGCCAGCAGCCAAGCCCGAGCGGGTGTCCCCTACAATGAGCAGTTCTTC CASSQARAGVPYNEQFF
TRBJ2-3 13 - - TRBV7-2 TGTGCCAGCAGCCTTCTAAGCACAGATACGCAGTATTTT CASSLLSTDTQYF
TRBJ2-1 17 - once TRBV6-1 TGTGCCAGCAGTGAAGGGAGGGTAAGGGGGCGCGACAATGAGCAGTTCTTC CASSEGRVRGRDNEQFF
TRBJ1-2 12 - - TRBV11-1 TGTGCCAGCAGCGCCGACAGCTATGGCTACACCTTC CASSADSYGYTF
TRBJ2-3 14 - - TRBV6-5 TGTGCCAGCAAGGTCCAGGGCGAGGCAGATACGCAGTATTTT CASKVQGEADTQYF
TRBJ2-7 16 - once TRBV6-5 TGTGCCAGCAGTTACTCGGTCGGCGAGGCCTCCTACGAGCAGTACTTC CASSYSVGEASYEQYF
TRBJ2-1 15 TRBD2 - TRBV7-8 TGTGCCAGCAGCACAACTAGCGGGAGTTACAATGAGCAGTTCTTC CASSTTSGSYNEQFF
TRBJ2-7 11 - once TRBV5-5 TGTGCCAGCAGCGGGACCTACGAGCAGTACTTC CASSGTYEQYF
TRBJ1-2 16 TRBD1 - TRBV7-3 TGTGCCAGCAGCTCACCGGGACAGGGTGTCATGGATGGCTACACCTTC CASSSPGQGVMDGYTF
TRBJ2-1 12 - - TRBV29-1 TGCAGCGTTGAACTCGGGGGCCGTAAGCAGTTCTTC CSVELGGRKQFF
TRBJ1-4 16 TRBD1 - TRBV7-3 TGTGCCAGCAGCATATTCTTGACAGGGGATCGGGAAAAACTGTTTTTT CASSIFLTGDREKLFF
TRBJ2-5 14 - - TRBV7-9 TGTGCCAGCAGCTTAGGGTTGCTGGAAGAGACCCAGTACTTC CASSLGLLEETQYF
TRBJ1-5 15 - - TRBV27 TGTGCCAGCAGTTTATACGAGAGTAGCAATCAGCCCCAGCATTTT CASSLYESSNQPQHF
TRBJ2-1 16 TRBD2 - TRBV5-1 TGCGCCAGCAGCTTGGGCCAGCGGGAGTCCCCCGGGCAGCAGTTCTTC CASSLGQRESPGQQFF
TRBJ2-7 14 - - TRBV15 TGTGCCACCAGCAGAGTACAGGGTCACTACGAGCAGTACTTC CATSRVQGHYEQYF
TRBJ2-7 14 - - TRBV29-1 TGCAGCGTAACAAGACGAGGGGGCTCCTACGAGCAGTACTTC CSVTRRGGSYEQYF
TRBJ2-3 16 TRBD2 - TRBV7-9 TGTGCCAGCAGTCGAGGACTAGCGGGAGATGCAGATACGCAGTATTTT CASSRGLAGDADTQYF
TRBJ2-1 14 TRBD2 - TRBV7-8 TGTGCCAGCGGACTAGACGACGGTTACAATGAGCAGTTCTTC CASGLDDGYNEQFF
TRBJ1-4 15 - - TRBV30 TGTGCCTGGAGTATCCCCGGGAAAGGCGTTGAAAAACTGTTTTTT CAWSIPGKGVEKLFF
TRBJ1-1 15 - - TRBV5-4 TGTGCCAGCAGCTCCTCGGGGGACTCGAACACTGAAGCTTTCTTT CASSSSGDSNTEAFF
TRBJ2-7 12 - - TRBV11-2 TGTGCCAGCACCTCGGGGTCCTACGAGCAGTACTTC CASTSGSYEQYF
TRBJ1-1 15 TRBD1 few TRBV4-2 TGTGCCAGCAGCCAAGCGGACAGGGAAAGGAGAGAAGCTTTCTTT CASSQADRERREAFF
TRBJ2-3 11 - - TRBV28 TGTGCCAGCACCCCCGAAGGGGCGCAGTATTTT CASTPEGAQYF
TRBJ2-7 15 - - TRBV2 TGTGCCAGCAGTGAATATTCGGACAGACCCTACGAGCAGTACTTC CASSEYSDRPYEQYF
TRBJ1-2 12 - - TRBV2 TGTGCCAGCGCCGGGGGGAGCTATGGCTACACCTTC CASAGGSYGYTF
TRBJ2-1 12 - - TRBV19 TGTGCCAGTAGTTATTCGGCGAGTGAGCAGTTCTTC CASSYSASEQFF
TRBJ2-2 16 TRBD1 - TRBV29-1 TGCAGCGTTGGGGGAGGACAGGGACAGAACACCGGGGAGCTGTTTTTT CSVGGGQGQNTGELFF
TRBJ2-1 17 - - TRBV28 TGTGCCAGCAGTTTAGCCTCCGCGGGGCTGTACTACAATGAGCAGTTCTTC CASSLASAGLYYNEQFF
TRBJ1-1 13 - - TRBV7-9 TGTGCCAGCAGCTTACTTGGACAGCTTGAAGCTTTCTTT CASSLLGQLEAFF
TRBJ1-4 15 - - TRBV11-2 TGTGCCAGCAGCTTAGATCCGGAAACTAATGAAAAACTGTTTTTT CASSLDPETNEKLFF
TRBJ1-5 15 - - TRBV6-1 TGTGCCAGCAGTGAATGGGGGAATAGCAATCAGCCCCAGCATTTT CASSEWGNSNQPQHF
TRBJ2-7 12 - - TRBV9 TGTGCCAGCAGCCCCGGAGGGTACGAGCAGTACTTC CASSPGGYEQYF
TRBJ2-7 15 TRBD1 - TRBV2 TGTGCCAGCACTGGCGGGACAGGGGGCTTCTACGAGCAGTACTTC CASTGGTGGFYEQYF